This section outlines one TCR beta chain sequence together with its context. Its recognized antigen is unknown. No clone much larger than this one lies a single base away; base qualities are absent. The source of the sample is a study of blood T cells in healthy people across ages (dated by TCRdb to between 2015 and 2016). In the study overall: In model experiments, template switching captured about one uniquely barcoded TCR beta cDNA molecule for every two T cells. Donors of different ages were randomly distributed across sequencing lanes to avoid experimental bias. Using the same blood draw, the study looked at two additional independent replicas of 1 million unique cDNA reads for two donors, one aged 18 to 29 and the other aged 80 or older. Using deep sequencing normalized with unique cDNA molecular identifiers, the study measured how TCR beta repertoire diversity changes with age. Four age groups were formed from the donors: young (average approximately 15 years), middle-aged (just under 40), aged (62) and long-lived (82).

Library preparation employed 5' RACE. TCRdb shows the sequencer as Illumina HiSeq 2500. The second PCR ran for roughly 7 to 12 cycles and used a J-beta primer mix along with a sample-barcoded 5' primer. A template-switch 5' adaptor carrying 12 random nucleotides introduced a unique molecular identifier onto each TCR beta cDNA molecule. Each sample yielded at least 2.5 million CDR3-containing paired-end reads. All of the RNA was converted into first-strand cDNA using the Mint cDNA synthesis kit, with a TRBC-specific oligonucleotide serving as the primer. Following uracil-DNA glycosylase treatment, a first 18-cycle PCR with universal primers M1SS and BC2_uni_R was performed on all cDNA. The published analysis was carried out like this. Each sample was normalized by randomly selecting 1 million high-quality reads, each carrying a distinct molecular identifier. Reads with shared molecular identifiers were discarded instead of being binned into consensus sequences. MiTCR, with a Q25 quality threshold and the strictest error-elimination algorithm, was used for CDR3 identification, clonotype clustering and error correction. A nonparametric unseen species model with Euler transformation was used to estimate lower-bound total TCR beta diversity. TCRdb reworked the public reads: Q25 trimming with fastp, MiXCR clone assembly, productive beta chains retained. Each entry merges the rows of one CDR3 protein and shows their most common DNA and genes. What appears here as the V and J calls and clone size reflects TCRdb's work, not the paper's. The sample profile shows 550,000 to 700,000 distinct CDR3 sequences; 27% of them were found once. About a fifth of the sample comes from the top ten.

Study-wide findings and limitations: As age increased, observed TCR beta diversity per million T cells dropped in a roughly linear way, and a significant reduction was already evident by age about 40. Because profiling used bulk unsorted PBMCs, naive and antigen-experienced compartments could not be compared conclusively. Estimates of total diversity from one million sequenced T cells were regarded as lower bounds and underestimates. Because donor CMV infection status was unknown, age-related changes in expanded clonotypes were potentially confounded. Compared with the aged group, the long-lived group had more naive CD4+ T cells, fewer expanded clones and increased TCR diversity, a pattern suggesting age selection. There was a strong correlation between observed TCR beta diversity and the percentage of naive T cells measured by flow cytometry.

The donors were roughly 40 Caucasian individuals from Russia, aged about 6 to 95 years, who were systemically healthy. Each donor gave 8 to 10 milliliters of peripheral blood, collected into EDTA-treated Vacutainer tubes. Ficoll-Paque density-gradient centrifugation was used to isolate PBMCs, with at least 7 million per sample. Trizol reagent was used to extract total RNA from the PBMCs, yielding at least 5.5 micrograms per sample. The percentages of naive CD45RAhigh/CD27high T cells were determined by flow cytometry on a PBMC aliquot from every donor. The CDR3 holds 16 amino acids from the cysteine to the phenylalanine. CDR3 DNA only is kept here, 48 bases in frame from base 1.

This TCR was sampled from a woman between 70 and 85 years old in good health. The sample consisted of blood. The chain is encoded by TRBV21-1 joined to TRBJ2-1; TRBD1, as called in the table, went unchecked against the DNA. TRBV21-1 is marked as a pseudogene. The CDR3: CASSPGGTGDYNEQFF. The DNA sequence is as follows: TGTGCCAGCAGCCCCGGGGGGACAGGGGATTACAATGAGCAGTTCTTC.